Shown below are 9 T cell receptor beta chains from a single sample sequenced in a study of spatial heterogeneity in lung cancer. TCRdb re-called the 5' RACE reads through MiXCR, storing one row per CDR3 protein. The data contain about 1,400 distinct CDR3 sequences, around 46% of them seen just once; the ten biggest clones take up 35% to 40%. This sample's time point: sample taken at primary tumor resection. No cells were sorted before sequencing. The whole RNA sequenced was extracted from tumor, nontumor lung or frozen PBMC. Source: PBMCs, taken at surgery. Receptors originate from a female donor with early-stage non-small cell lung cancer.

This clonotype has a count of ten or more. This rearrangement joins TRBV6-5 to TRBJ2-1; 12 bases align to TRBD2. The V and J ends lost 0 bases and 7 bases, in that order; junction bases with no gene match: 7. Germline V gives CDR1 MNHEY, CDR2 SVGAGI. This CDR3 comprises 17 residues. CDR3 DNA: TGTGCCAGCAGTTACTCGAGACTAGCGGGGGTCTCAAATGAGCAGTTCTTC. Its translation: CASSYSRLAGVSNEQFF.

This chain joins TRBV29-1 and TRBJ2-7; TRBD1 is a possible D gene (6 bases). This CDR3 region has 12 residues. Trimming took off 4 bases at V and 5 bases at J, with 12 bases between the two ends. Germline-derived CDR1 and CDR2 are SQVTM and ANQGSEA. The CDR3 reads CSVVSRGNEQYF. In DNA, the CDR3 is TGCAGCGTTGTAAGTAGGGGGAACGAGCAGTACTTC.

This clonotype was detected a few times. The junction shows a germline mismatch at one end, possibly a read error. V gene TRBV6-1 combines with J gene TRBJ2-1; 7 nucleotides line up with TRBD1. This CDR3 contains 15 residues. Germline CDR1 is MNHNS and CDR2 is SASEGT. CDR3 bases: TGTGCCAGCAGGGAAGGACAGGAGTTCTACAATGAGCAGTTCTTC. Translation gives CASREGQEFYNEQFF.

The CDR3 sequence: CASSLAGGSGANVLTF. DNA for the CDR3: TGTGCCAGCAGCTTGGCAGGGGGAAGCGGGGCCAACGTCCTGACTTTC. The rearrangement uses TRBV7-4 and TRBJ2-6; 7 bases line up with TRBD1. The V and J ends lost 3 bases and 4 bases, in that order; junction bases with no gene match: 6. Per the germline V gene, CDR1 is SGHVT and CDR2 is SQSDAQ. The CDR3 runs 16 residues.

The V call is TRBV15, the J call TRBJ1-5; 7 positions match TRBD1. This CDR3 contains 17 residues. The trim removed 0 bases at V and 4 bases at J, leaving 9 bases unmatched. Germline CDR1 and CDR2: LNHNV and YYDKDF (reference sequence). The CDR3 region has the DNA TGTGCCACCAGCAGAGATCTTGACAGGGCTCCAAATCAGCCCCAGCATTTT. Translation: CATSRDLDRAPNQPQHF.

The rearrangement uses TRBV29-1 and TRBJ1-1; no clear D. Trimming removed 0 bases from V and 3 bases from J, with 8 bases in between. There are 13 residues in the CDR3. The germline CDR1 and CDR2 sequences are SQVTM and ANQGSEA. The CDR3 DNA reads as TGCAGCGTTGAAGACAACTTCCACACTGAAGCTTTCTTT. Amino acids: CSVEDNFHTEAFF.

This clonotype has at least ten counts. The J gene is TRBJ2-7, the V gene TRBV11-2, with a weak D call TRBD1 (6 bases). The V end was cut by 0 bases, the J end by 2 bases, with 14 bases between. The CDR3 loop spans 16 amino acids. Germline V gives CDR1 SGHAT, CDR2 FQNNGV. CDR3 amino acids: CASSLESSRGAYEQYF. CDR3 coding DNA: TGTGCCAGCAGCTTAGAAAGTTCCAGGGGCGCCTACGAGCAGTACTTC.

By share, this clonotype counts as large (0.1 to 1%). The V and J genes are TRBV15 and TRBJ1-2, with 9 bases aligning to TRBD1. Germline CDR1 LNHNV, CDR2 YYDKDF (reference sequence). J gave up 5 bases and V 0 bases, and 7 bases lay outside the gene matches. This CDR3 region has 16 residues. CDR3 coding DNA: TGTGCCACCAGCAGAGATGCCCTTGGGACAGGGTATGGCTACACCTTC. Amino acids: CATSRDALGTGYGYTF.

This sequence joins TRBV25-1 and TRBJ2-5, with D possibly matching TRBD1 (6 bases). This CDR3 is 15 amino acids long. CDR1 is MGHDK and CDR2 is SYGVNS in the germline V gene. The V end lost 3 bases, the J end lost 4 bases, and 15 bases lay between the germline ends. The CDR3 spells CASSDFVATGETQYF. The CDR3 DNA sequence: TGTGCCAGCAGTGATTTTGTCGCGACAGGAGAGACCCAGTACTTC.